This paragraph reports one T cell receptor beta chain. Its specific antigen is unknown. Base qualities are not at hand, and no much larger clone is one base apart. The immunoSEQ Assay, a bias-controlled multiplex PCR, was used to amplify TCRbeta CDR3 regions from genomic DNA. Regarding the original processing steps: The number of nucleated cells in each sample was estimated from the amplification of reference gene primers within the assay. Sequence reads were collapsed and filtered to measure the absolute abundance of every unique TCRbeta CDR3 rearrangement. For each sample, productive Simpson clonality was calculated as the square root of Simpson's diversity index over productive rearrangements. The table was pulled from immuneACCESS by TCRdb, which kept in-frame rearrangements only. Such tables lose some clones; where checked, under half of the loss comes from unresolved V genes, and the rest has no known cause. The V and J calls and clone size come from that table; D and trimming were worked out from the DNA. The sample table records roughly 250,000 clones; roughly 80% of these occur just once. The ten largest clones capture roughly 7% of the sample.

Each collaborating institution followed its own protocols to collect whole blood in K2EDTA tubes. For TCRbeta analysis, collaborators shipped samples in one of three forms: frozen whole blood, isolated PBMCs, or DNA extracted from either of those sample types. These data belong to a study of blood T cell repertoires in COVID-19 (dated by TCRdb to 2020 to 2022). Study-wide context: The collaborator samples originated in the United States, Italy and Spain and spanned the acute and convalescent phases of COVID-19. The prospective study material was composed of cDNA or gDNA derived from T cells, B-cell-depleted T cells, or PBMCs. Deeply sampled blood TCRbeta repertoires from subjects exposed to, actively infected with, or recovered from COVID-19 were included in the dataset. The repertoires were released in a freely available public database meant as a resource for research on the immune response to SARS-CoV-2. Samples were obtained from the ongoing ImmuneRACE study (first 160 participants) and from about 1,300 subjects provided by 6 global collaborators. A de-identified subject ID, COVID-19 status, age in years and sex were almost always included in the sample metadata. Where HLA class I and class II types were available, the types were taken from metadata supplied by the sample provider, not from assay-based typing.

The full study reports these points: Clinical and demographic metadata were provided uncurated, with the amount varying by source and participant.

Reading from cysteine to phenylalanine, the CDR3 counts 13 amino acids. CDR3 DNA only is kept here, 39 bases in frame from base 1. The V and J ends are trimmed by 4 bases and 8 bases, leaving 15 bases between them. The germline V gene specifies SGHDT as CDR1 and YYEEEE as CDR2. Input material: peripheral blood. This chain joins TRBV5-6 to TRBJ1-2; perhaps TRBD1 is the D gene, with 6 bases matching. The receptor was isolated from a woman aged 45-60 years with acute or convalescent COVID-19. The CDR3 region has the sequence CASSTGRVRGYTF. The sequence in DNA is TGTGCCAGCAGCACAGGGAGGGTTCGGGGCTACACCTTC.